This TCR beta chain was identified during a study of blood T cell repertoires in COVID-19. Study-wide background: Italy, Spain and the United States were the sources of the convalescent and acute COVID-19 samples. PBMCs, B-cell-depleted T cells, or T cells provided the cDNA or gDNA that made up the material.

In germline, CDR1 is MDHEN, CDR2 SYDVKM. The V end was cut by 3 bases, the J end by 8 bases, with 20 bases between. The CDR3 covers 16 residues. The authors' processing: Amplification with reference gene primers provided the estimates of nucleated cell counts. Libraries were prepared by immunoSEQ multiplex PCR; TCRdb keeps only in-frame clonotypes and omits some of them. Clone size and the V and J calls come from that table; the DNA yielded D and trimming. The table includes about 54,000 clones, approximately 81% detected once. Input material: peripheral blood. This clonotype originated in a man aged 40-49 years with active COVID-19. The chain recombines TRBV28 with TRBJ2-1; a possible D gene is TRBD2 (6 bases). The CDR3 DNA is TGTGCCAGCAGTTTCGGAGTAGAACGGGGAGGAGATGAGCAGTTCTTC. Translated: CASSFGVERGGDEQFF.